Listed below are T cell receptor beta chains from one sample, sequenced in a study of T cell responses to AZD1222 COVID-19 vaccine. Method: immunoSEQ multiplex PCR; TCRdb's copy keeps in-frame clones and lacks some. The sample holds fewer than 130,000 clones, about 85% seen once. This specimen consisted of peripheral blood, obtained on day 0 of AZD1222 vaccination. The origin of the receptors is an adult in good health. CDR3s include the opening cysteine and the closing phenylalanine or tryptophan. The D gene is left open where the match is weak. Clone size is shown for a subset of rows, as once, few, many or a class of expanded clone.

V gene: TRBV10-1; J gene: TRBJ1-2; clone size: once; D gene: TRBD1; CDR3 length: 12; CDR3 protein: CASSGTGGGYTF; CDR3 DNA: TGCGCCAGCAGTGGGACAGGGGGAGGCTACACCTTC
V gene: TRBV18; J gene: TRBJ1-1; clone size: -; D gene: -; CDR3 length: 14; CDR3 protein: CASSHDRKNTEAFF; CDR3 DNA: TGTGCCAGCTCACATGACAGAAAGAACACTGAAGCTTTCTTT
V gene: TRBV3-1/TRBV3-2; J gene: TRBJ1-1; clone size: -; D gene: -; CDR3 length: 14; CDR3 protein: CASSQVSVNTEAFF; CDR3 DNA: TGTGCCAGCAGCCAAGTGTCGGTGAACACTGAAGCTTTCTTT
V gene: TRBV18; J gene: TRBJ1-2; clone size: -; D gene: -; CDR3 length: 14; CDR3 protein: CASSTARDVYGYTF; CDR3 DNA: TGTGCCAGCTCAACAGCCAGGGACGTCTATGGCTACACCTTC
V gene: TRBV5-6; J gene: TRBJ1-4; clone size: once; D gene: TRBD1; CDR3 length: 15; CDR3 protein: CASSLTGRTNEKLFF; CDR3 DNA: TGTGCCAGCAGCCTGACAGGGAGGACTAATGAAAAACTGTTTTTT
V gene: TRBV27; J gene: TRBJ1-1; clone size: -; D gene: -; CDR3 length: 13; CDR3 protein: CASSLRGNTEAFF; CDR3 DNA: TGTGCCAGCAGTTTAAGGGGGAACACTGAAGCTTTCTTT
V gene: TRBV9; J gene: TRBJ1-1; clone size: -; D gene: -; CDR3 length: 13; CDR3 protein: CASTPSRGIEAFF; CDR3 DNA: TGTGCCAGCACCCCCAGCCGGGGTATTGAAGCTTTCTTT
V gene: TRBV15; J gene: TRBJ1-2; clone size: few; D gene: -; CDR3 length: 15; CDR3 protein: CATSRVTVTNYGYTF; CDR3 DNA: TGTGCCACCAGCAGAGTCACAGTTACTAACTATGGCTACACCTTC
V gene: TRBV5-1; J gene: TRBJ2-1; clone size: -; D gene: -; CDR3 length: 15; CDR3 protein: CASSLGTEVYNEQFF; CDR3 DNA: TGCGCCAGCAGCTTGGGGACAGAAGTCTACAATGAGCAGTTCTTC
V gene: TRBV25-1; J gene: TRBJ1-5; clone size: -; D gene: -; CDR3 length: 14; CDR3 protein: CASSESGGNQPQHF; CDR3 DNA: TGTGCCAGCAGTGAATCGGGGGGGAATCAGCCCCAGCATTTT
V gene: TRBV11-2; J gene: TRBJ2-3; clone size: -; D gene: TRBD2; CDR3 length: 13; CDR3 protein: CASSLVAGNTQYF; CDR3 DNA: TGTGCCAGCAGCTTAGTAGCGGGGAATACGCAGTATTTT
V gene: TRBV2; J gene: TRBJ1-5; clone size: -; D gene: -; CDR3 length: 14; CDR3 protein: CASSGGNSNQPQHF; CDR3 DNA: TGTGCCAGCAGCGGGGGGAATAGCAATCAGCCCCAGCATTTT
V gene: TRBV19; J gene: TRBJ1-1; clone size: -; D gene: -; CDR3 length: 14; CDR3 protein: CASSITGFGTEAFF; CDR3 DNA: TGTGCCAGTAGTATAACGGGGTTCGGCACTGAAGCTTTCTTT
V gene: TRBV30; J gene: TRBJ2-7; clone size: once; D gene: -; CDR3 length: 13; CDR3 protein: CAWTGGSSYEQYF; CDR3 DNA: TGTGCCTGGACTGGGGGTAGCTCCTACGAGCAGTACTTC
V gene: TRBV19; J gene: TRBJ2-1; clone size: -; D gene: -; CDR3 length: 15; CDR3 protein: CASSIGPSRANEQFF; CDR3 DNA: TGTGCCAGTAGTATAGGGCCTAGCAGGGCCAATGAGCAGTTCTTC